Detailed here is one TCR beta chain. TCRdb keeps only in-frame clones here, not all; method: immunoSEQ multiplex PCR. The table includes 140,000 or so clones, about 90% detected once. The CDR3 runs to 15 residues. Germline lookup yields CDR1 KGHSH and CDR2 LQKENI. V lost 2 bases and J lost 8, with 16 bases in between. The data belong to a study of T cell responses to AZD1222 COVID-19 vaccine. The clonotype was recovered from an adult who received the MenACWY meningococcal vaccine as a control. The genes are TRBV18 and TRBJ2-1; a weak D match, TRBD1 (6 bases). This material consisted of peripheral blood, taken 28 days after the second dose of the MenACWY control vaccine. The CDR3 sequence: CASSPKIQGFHEQFF. CDR3 nucleotide sequence: TGTGCCAGCTCACCAAAAATACAGGGATTCCATGAGCAGTTCTTC. Full variable domain (outside the CDR3, taken from reference TRBV18 and TRBJ2-1): NAGVMQNPRHLVRRRGQEARLRCSPMKGHSHVYWYRQLPEEGLKFMVYLQKENIIDESGMPKERFSAEFPKEGPSILRIQQVVRGDSAAYFCASSPKIQGFHEQFFGPGTRLTVL.